One and the same sample provided the 18 T cell receptor beta chains below, sequenced in a study of shared clonotypes between healthy human individuals. Generated by immunoSEQ multiplex PCR, the TCRdb table keeps only in-frame clones and is missing some. Of 450,000 to 650,000 clones listed, around 78% were seen once; the top ten hold approximately 12%. The sample consisted of PBMCs. The receptors shown here come from a woman between 40 and 50 years old in good health. Some clones in this sample may be carry-over from other donors' samples.

This chain joins TRBV7-2 and TRBJ2-7; no firm D call. This CDR3 region has 15 residues. Germline CDR1 reads SGHTA; CDR2 reads FQGNSA. Trimming took off 0 bases at V and 0 bases at J, with 9 bases between the two ends. CDR3 in amino acids: CASSLAGPSSYEQYF. For the CDR3, the DNA is TGTGCCAGCAGCTTAGCCGGCCCAAGCTCCTACGAGCAGTACTTC.

This clone occurred a few times. The rearrangement uses TRBV19 and TRBJ1-5, with D maybe TRBD1 (6 bases). CDR1 LNHDA and CDR2 SQIVND come from the germline V gene (reference sequence). V was clipped by 4 bases and J by 11 bases, with 12 bases between them. The CDR3 consists of 12 residues. The CDR3 nucleotides read TGTGCCAGTAGTACGAGGACAGAGACCCAGCATTTT. Protein: CASSTRTETQHF.

The chain uses TRBV30 and TRBJ2-1; maybe TRBD2 (6 bases). Germline loops: CDR1 GTSNPN, CDR2 SVGIG (reference sequence). Trimming shortened V by 1 base and J by 4 bases, and 11 bases separated the two germline ends. The CDR3 totals 14 residues. The CDR3 here is CAWSGGSGYNEQFF. The CDR3 DNA follows: TGTGCCTGGAGTGGGGGTAGCGGTTACAATGAGCAGTTCTTC.

This clone was counted a single time. The chain has TRBV10-3 and TRBJ2-7; D is possibly TRBD1 (5 bases). Trimming left V 0 bases short and J 3 bases short, with 12 bases between. Germline CDR1 reads ENHRY; CDR2 reads SYGVKD. This CDR3 is built from 15 residues. The CDR3 here is CAISESTARSYEQYF. CDR3 in DNA: TGTGCCATCAGTGAGTCGACAGCTCGGAGCTACGAGCAGTACTTC.

The chain's CDR3 is CASSLDSSGWDGVNYGYTF. The DNA of the CDR3 is TGTGCCAGCAGCTTAGATTCTTCAGGGTGGGATGGGGTTAACTATGGCTACACCTTC. J is TRBJ1-2 and V is TRBV11-2, with D possibly being TRBD1 (5 bases). Germline lookup yields CDR1 SGHAT and CDR2 FQNNGV. The CDR3 loop spans 19 amino acids. V was clipped by 0 bases and J by 1 base, with 21 bases between them.

The CDR3 DNA is TGTGCCAGCAGCTTGGGCTTACAAGGAAACACCATATATTTT. Translating it yields CASSLGLQGNTIYF. The chain is built from TRBV5-8 and TRBJ1-3; D remains ambiguous. V dropped 0 bases and J dropped 4 bases, with 8 bases sitting between them. The CDR3 length is 14 residues. Germline V gives CDR1 SGHTS, CDR2 YDEGEE.

V is TRBV6-6 and J is TRBJ1-2; no clear D gene. This CDR3 region has 14 residues. With 2 bases removed from V and 0 bases from J, the gap between germline ends came to 7 bases. Germline V CDR1 and CDR2: MNHNY, SVGAGI (reference sequence). The CDR3 nucleotides read TGTGCCAGCAGTTACCGATTAGCTAACTATGGCTACACCTTC. Encoded protein: CASSYRLANYGYTF.

This clone was counted a few times. The V gene is TRBV29-1, the J gene TRBJ2-1; D gene uncertain. V was shortened by 2 bases and J by 6 bases, with 5 bases between the two germline ends. CDR1 and CDR2 from the germline V gene are SQVTM and ANQGSEA. The CDR3 covers 11 residues. In DNA form, the CDR3 reads TGCAGCGTTGAATCCAGCAATGAGCAGTTCTTC. It codes for CSVESSNEQFF.

This chain connects TRBV19 to TRBJ2-5, with D tentatively TRBD2 (6 bases). Trimming pared 5 bases from V and 5 bases from J, leaving 18 bases between. CDR3 size: 15 residues. Germline V gives CDR1 LNHDA, CDR2 SQIVND (reference sequence). In DNA form, the CDR3 reads TGTGCCAGTAGTTCAAGATGGGACTTTAGGGAGACCCAGTACTTC. Translating gives CASSSRWDFRETQYF.

This chain uses TRBV5-1 with TRBJ2-2; TRBD1 might be the D (6 bases). Trimming pared 0 bases from V and 5 bases from J, leaving 11 bases between. CDR1 is SGHRS and CDR2 is YFSETQ in the germline V gene. The CDR3 totals 15 residues. This CDR3 is CASSLVSGVTGELFF. The CDR3 coding sequence is TGCGCCAGCAGCTTGGTGTCAGGGGTAACCGGGGAGCTGTTTTTT. The whole variable domain, filled in from reference TRBV5-1 and TRBJ2-2, reads KAGVTQTPRYLIKTRGQQVTLSCSPISGHRSVSWYQQTPGQGLQFLFEYFSETQRNKGNFPGRFSGRQFSNSRSEMNVSTLELGDSALYLCASSLVSGVTGELFFGEGSRLTVL.

The chain employs TRBV5-1 and TRBJ1-2; D not resolved. Germline values: CDR1 SGHRS, CDR2 YFSETQ. Trimming pared 2 bases from V and 3 bases from J, leaving 11 bases between. The CDR3 contains 14 residues. The CDR3 sequence is CASSFISGDYGYTF. The DNA of the CDR3 is TGCGCCAGCAGCTTTATTTCCGGGGACTATGGCTACACCTTC. Filled out from reference TRBV5-1 and TRBJ1-2, the complete variable domain reads KAGVTQTPRYLIKTRGQQVTLSCSPISGHRSVSWYQQTPGQGLQFLFEYFSETQRNKGNFPGRFSGRQFSNSRSEMNVSTLELGDSALYLCASSFISGDYGYTFGSGTRLTVV.

The gene calls are TRBV10-3 and TRBJ1-1, with a weak D call TRBD1 (6 bases). Germline-derived CDR1 and CDR2 are ENHRY and SYGVKD. The CDR3 has 15 amino acids. V was shortened by 7 bases and J by 2 bases, with 17 bases between the two germline ends. CDR3 amino acids: CAIKRDNSPNTEAFF. The CDR3 coding sequence is TGTGCCATCAAGCGGGACAACTCTCCTAACACTGAAGCTTTCTTT.

The CDR3 coding sequence is TGTGCCAGCAGACAGACAGGGCTCCATGGCTACACCTTC. This sequence encodes CASRQTGLHGYTF. V usage is TRBV28 and J usage is TRBJ1-2; 7 positions agree with TRBD1. Germline assignment: CDR1 MDHEN and CDR2 SYDVKM. Trimming at V came to 6 bases and at J to 6 bases, leaving 7 bases not matched to a gene. This CDR3 region has 13 residues.

This clone was detected once. The chain couples TRBV18 to TRBJ1-2; D may be TRBD1 (6 bases). The CDR3 covers 15 residues. Per the germline V gene, CDR1 is KGHSH and CDR2 is LQKENI. Deletions cut 3 bases from V and 0 bases from J, with 11 bases between. This CDR3 is CASSPRQETNYGYTF. The CDR3 nucleotides are TGTGCCAGCTCACCGAGACAGGAAACTAACTATGGCTACACCTTC. Variable domain in full (rest from reference TRBV18 and TRBJ1-2): NAGVMQNPRHLVRRRGQEARLRCSPMKGHSHVYWYRQLPEEGLKFMVYLQKENIIDESGMPKERFSAEFPKEGPSILRIQQVVRGDSAAYFCASSPRQETNYGYTFGSGTRLTVV.

This rearrangement joins TRBV5-6 to TRBJ2-7, with D perhaps TRBD2 (5 bases). The CDR3 has 14 amino acids. CDR1 is SGHDT and CDR2 is YYEEEE in the germline V gene. The V and J ends lost 4 bases and 7 bases respectively, with 18 bases between them. Written as DNA, the CDR3 is TGTGCCAGCAGCGATAAGACTTGGACTTGGGAGCAGTACTTC. Residues: CASSDKTWTWEQYF.

CDR3 bases: TGTGCCAGCAGTACCAGGGGCGAGCAGTACTTC. Amino acid sequence: CASSTRGEQYF. The chain uses TRBV6-6 and TRBJ2-7; TRBD1 might be the D (6 bases). This CDR3 has 11 residues. The ends were cut back, 5 bases at V and 6 bases at J, with 8 bases in the middle. Germline-derived CDR1 and CDR2 are MNHNY and SVGAGI (reference sequence).

The chain links TRBV6-1 to TRBJ2-1; 8 bases are a match to TRBD2. CDR1 and CDR2 (germline): MNHNS, SASEGT. Trimming cost V 2 bases and J 4 bases; bases outside gene matches: 7. The CDR3 sequence is 16 residues long. The CDR3 region has the DNA TGTGCCAGCAGTGAAATGGAGCGGGGGAATTACAATGAGCAGTTCTTC. It yields the protein CASSEMERGNYNEQFF.

V gene TRBV6-6 combines with J gene TRBJ1-5; no clear D gene. Trimming stripped 4 bases from V and 3 bases from J, with 13 bases between. CDR1 is MNHNY and CDR2 is SVGAGI in the germline V gene (reference sequence). The CDR3 is made up of 15 amino acids. The CDR3 region is CASSSHSGINQPQHF. As DNA, the CDR3 is TGTGCCAGCAGTTCGCACAGCGGGATCAATCAGCCCCAGCATTTT.